The sequence of this T cell receptor (beta chain) was determined in a study of technical replicates of blood from four donors. The method was immunoSEQ multiplex PCR; TCRdb's version includes in-frame clones alone and lacks a portion of them. The table shows some 15,000 clones, with just under 85% occurring only once. Per the germline V gene, CDR1 is SGDLS and CDR2 is YYNGEE. V lost 0 bases and J lost 4; bases outside the gene matches: 8. This CDR3 contains 16 residues. This TCR derives from a human donor in good health. The chain combines TRBV9 with TRBJ2-3; 7 bases match TRBD1. The specimen sequenced was PBMCs. The CDR3 protein is CASSVGQGVDSDTQYF. The CDR3 region has the DNA TGTGCCAGCAGCGTAGGTCAGGGGGTTGATTCAGATACGCAGTATTTT.